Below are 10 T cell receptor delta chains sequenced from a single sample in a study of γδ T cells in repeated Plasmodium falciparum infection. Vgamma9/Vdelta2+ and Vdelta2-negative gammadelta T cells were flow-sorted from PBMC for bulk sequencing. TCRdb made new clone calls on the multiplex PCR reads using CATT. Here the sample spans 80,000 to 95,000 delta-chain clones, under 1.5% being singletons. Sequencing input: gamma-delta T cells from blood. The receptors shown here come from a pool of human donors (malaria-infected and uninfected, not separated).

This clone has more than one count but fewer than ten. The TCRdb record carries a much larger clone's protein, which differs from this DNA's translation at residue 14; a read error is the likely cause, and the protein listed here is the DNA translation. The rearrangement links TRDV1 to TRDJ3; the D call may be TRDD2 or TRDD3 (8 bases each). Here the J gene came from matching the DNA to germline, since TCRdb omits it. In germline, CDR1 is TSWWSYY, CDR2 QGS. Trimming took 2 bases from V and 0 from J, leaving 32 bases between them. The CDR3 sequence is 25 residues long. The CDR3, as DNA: TGTGCTCTTGGGGAATTGGCTTCCTACGGTTACTGGGGGGTACGCGTCTCCTGGGACACCCGACAGATGTTTTTC. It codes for CALGELASYGYWGVRVSWDTRQMFF.

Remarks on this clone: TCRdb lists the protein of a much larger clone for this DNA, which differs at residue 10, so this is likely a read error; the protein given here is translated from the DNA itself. DNA of the CDR3: TGTGCTCTTGGGGTCACACCTTATCCTTCCCTAATACTGGGGGATAGGAGCACCGATAAACTCATCTTT. Its protein product is CALGVTPYPSLILGDRSTDKLIF. The chain is built from TRDV1 and TRDJ1; 11 bases align to TRDD3. Germline CDR1 is TSWWSYY and CDR2 is QGS. The CDR3 runs 23 residues. V dropped 4 bases and J dropped 1; count of bases not matched to a gene: 26.

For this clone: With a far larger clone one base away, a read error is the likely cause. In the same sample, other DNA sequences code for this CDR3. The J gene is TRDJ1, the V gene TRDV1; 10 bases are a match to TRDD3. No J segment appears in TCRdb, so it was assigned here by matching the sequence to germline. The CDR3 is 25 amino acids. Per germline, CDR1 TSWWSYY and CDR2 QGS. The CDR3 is CALGELQSSYTKTGGYASSPDKLIF. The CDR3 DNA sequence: TGTGCCCTTGGGGAACTACAGTCTTCCTACACAAAAACCGGGGGATACGCGTCCTCCCCCGATAAACTCATCTTT.

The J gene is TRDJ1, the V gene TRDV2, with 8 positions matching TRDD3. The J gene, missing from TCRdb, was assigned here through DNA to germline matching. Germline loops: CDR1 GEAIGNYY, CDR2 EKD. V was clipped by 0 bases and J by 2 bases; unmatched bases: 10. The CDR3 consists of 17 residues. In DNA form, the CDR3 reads TGTGCCTGTGACACCGTCGTAGGTGGGGGATCGACCGATAAACTCATCTTT. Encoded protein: CACDTVVGGGSTDKLIF.

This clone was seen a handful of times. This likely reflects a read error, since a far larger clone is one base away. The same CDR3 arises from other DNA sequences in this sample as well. The CDR3 DNA reads TGCGCCTGTGACAAGTTGATGGGGGATACCAAAACGAACTGGGACACCCGACAGATGTTTTTC. Translated, it gives CACDKLMGDTKTNWDTRQMFF. J is TRDJ3 and V is TRDV2; 10 nucleotides agree with TRDD3. No J segment appears in TCRdb, so it was assigned here by matching the sequence to germline. The CDR3 length is 21 residues. CDR1 is GEAIGNYY, CDR2 EKD, per germline.

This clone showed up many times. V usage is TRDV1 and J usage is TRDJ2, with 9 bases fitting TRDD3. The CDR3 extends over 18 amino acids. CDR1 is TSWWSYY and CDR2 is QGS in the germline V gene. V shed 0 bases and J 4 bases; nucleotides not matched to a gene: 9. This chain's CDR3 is CALGELVWGIGRTAQLFF. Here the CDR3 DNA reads TGTGCTCTTGGGGAACTCGTCTGGGGGATTGGACGGACAGCACAACTCTTCTTT.

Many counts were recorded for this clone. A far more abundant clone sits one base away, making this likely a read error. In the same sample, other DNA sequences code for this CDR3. In DNA form, the CDR3 reads TGTGCTCTTGGGCTGCGGGACACCGACAAACTCATCTTT. It translates to CALGLRDTDKLIF. The V call is TRDV1, the J call TRDJ1; D not certain. This CDR3 spans 13 amino acids. Germline V gene sequence: CDR1 TSWWSYY, CDR2 QGS.

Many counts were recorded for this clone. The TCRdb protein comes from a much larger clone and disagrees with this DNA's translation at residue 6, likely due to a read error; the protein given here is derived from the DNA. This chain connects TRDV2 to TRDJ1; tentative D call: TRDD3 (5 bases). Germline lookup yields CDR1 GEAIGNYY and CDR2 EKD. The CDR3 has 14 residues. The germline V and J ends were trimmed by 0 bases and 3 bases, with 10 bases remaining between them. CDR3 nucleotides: TGTGCCTGTGACACCACCTGGGAAGCCGATAAACTCATCTTT. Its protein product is CACDTTWEADKLIF.

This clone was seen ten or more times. This chain's CDR3 is CALGDRYPRSGPDKLIF. The CDR3 nucleotides read TGTGCTCTTGGGGACCGTTACCCCCGATCGGGGCCCGATAAACTCATCTTT. This chain links TRDV1 with TRDJ1; the D is unclear. The germline gives CDR1 TSWWSYY, CDR2 QGS. Deletions cut 3 bases from V and 3 bases from J, with 20 bases between. This CDR3 comprises 17 residues.

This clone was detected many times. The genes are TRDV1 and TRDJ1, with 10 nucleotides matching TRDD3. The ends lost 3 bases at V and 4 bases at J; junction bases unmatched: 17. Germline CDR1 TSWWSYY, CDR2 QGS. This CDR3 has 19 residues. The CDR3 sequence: CALGDSGLPCTGGFDKLIF. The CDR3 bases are TGTGCTCTTGGGGACTCCGGCCTTCCTTGTACTGGGGGATTCGATAAACTCATCTTT.